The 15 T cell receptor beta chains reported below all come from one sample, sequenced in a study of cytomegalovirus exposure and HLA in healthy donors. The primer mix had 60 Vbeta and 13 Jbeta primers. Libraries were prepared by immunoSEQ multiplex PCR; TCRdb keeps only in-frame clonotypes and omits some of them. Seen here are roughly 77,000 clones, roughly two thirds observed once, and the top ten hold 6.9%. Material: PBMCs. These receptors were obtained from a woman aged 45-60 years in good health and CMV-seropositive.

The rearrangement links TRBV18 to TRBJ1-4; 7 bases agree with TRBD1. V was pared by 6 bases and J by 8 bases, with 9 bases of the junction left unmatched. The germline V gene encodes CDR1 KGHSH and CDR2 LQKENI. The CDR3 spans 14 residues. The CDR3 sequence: CASSTGQSDEKLFF. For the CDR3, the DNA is TGTGCCAGCTCTACGGGACAGAGTGACGAAAAACTGTTTTTT.

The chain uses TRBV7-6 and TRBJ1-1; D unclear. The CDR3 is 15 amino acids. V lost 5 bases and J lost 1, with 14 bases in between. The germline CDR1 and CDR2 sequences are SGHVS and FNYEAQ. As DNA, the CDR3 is TGTGCCAGCAGCCTATCCGCGTTTGGGAACACTGAAGCTTTCTTT. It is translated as CASSLSAFGNTEAFF.

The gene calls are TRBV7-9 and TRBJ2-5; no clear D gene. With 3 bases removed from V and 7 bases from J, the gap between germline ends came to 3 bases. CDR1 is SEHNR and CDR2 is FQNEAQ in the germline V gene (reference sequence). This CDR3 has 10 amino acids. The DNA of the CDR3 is TGTGCCAGCAGCTTCGGGACCCAGTACTTC. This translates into CASSFGTQYF. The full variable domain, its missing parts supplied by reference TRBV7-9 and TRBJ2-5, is DTGVSQNPRHKITKRGQNVTFRCDPISEHNRLYWYRQTLGQGPEFLTYFQNEAQLEKSRLLSDRFSAERPKGSFSTLEIQRTEQGDSAMYLCASSFGTQYFGPGTRLLVL.

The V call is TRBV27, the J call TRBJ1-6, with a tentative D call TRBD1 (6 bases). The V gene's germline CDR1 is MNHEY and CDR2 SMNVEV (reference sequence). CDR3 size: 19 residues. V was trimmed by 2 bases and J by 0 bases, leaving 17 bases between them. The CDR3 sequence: CASSLEGRRGSSYNSPLHF. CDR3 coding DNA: TGTGCCAGCAGTTTAGAGGGGAGAAGGGGGAGCTCCTATAATTCACCCCTCCACTTT.

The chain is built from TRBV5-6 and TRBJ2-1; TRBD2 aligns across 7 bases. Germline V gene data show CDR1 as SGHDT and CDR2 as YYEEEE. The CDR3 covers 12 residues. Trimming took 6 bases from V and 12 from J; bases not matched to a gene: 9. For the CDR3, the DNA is TGTGCCAGCACCAGATGGGGGGGAGGGCAGTTCTTC. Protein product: CASTRWGGGQFF.

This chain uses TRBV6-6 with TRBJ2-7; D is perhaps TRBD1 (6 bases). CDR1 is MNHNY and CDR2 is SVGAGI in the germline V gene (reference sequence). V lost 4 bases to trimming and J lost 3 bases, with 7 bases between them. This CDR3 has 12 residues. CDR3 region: CASSSGDYEQYF. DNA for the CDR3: TGTGCCAGCAGTTCAGGGGACTACGAGCAGTACTTC.

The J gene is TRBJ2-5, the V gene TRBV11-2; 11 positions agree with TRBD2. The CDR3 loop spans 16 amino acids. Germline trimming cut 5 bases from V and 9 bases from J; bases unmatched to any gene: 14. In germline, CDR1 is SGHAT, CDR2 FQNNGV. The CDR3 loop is CASSPLVAGGAMAQYF. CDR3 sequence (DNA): TGTGCCAGCAGCCCCTTGGTAGCGGGGGGGGCCATGGCCCAGTACTTC.

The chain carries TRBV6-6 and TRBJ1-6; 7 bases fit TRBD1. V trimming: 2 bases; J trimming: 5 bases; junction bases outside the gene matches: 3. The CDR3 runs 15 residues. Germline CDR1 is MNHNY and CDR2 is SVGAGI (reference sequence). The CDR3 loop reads CASSYEGTDNSPLHF. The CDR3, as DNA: TGTGCCAGCAGTTACGAGGGGACAGATAATTCACCCCTCCACTTT.

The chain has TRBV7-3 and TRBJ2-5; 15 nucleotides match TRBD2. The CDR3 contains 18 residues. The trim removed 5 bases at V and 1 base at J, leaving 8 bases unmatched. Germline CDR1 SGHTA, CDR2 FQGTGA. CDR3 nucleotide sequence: TGTGCCAGCAGCCCGGGGACTAGCGGGGGGTATCCCCAAGAGACCCAGTACTTC. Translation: CASSPGTSGGYPQETQYF.

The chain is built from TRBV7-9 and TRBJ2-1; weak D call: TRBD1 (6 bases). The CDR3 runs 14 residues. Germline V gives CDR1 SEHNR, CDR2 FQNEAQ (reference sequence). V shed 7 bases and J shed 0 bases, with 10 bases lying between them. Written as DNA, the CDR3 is TGTGCCAGCAAAGGGACAAGCTCCTACAATGAGCAGTTCTTC. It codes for CASKGTSSYNEQFF.

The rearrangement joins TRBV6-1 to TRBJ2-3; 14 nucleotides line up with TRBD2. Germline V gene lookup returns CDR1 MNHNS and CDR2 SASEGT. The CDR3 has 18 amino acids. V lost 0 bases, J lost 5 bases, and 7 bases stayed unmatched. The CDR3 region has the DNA TGTGCCAGCAGTGAAGCGAAGACTAGCGGGGGGGCTGAAGATACGCAGTATTTT. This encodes CASSEAKTSGGAEDTQYF.

CDR3 in DNA: TGTGCCAGCAGCTTATTTCAGGGGGCTTGGACTGATAGCACAGATACGCAGTATTTT. It translates to CASSLFQGAWTDSTDTQYF. This chain joins TRBV7-9 and TRBJ2-3, with TRBD1 identical over 8 bases. V trimming: 2 bases; J trimming: 0 bases; junction bases outside the gene matches: 13. Germline-derived CDR1 and CDR2 are SEHNR and FQNEAQ (reference sequence). The CDR3 loop spans 19 amino acids.

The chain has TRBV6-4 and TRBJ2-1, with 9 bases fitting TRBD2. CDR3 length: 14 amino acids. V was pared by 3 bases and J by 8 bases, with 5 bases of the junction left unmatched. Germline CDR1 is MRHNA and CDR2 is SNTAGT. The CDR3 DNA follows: TGTGCCAGCAGTGAAGGCGGGGGGGCGCATGAGCAGTTCTTC. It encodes CASSEGGGAHEQFF.

The CDR3 region has the DNA TGTGCCAGCAGCGTAAGCGGGGGGGCCTATGAGCAGTTCTTC. This encodes CASSVSGGAYEQFF. V is TRBV9 and J is TRBJ2-1; TRBD2 aligns across 10 bases. CDR3 length equals 14 residues. The V gene's germline CDR1 is SGDLS and CDR2 YYNGEE. The trim removed 1 base at V and 8 bases at J, leaving 3 bases unmatched.

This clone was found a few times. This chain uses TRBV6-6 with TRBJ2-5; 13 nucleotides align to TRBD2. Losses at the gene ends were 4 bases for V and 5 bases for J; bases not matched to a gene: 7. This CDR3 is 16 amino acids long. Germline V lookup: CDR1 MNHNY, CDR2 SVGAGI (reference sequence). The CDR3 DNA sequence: TGTGCCAGCAGTTTCACTAGCGGGGGGGCGGGGGAGACCCAGTACTTC. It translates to CASSFTSGGAGETQYF.